What follows is one T cell receptor (beta chain) and its context. What it binds is not known. The sample belongs to a study of post-analysis software for immune sequencing data. Study-level findings and limits: Four or five TRBV segments were more frequent in patients than controls; TRBV5-6, TRBV5-1 and TRBV20-1 belonged to this group. Co-batched samples clustered tightly together by F measure. Compared against controls, patients with multiple sclerosis displayed significantly lower normalized Chao1 diversity.

J gave up 6 bases and V 6 bases, and 6 bases lay outside the gene matches. CDR3 size: 14 residues. CDR1 is SGHVS, CDR2 FQNEAQ, per germline. Unique molecular identifiers had been added to the TCR beta cDNA libraries. Via MiXCR, TCRdb re-called the PCR reads, giving one row per CDR3 protein. The top ten clones hold around 0.55% of a sample with fewer than 850,000 distinct CDR3 sequences, just under 30% of them seen once. The sample was blood. The source is a girl aged 5-17 years with multiple sclerosis. V gene TRBV7-8 combines with J gene TRBJ1-4; 8 nucleotides match TRBD1. CDR3 in DNA: TGTGCCAGCAGTTCCCAGACAGGGGATGAAAAACTGTTTTTT. Residues: CASSSQTGDEKLFF. The variable domain in full, with the rest retrieved from reference TRBV7-8 and TRBJ1-4, is GAGVSQSPRYKVAKRGQDVALRCDPISGHVSLFWYQQALGQGPEFLTYFQNEAQLDKSGLPSDRFFAERPEGSVSTLKIQRTQQEDSAVYLCASSSQTGDEKLFFGSGTQLSVL.